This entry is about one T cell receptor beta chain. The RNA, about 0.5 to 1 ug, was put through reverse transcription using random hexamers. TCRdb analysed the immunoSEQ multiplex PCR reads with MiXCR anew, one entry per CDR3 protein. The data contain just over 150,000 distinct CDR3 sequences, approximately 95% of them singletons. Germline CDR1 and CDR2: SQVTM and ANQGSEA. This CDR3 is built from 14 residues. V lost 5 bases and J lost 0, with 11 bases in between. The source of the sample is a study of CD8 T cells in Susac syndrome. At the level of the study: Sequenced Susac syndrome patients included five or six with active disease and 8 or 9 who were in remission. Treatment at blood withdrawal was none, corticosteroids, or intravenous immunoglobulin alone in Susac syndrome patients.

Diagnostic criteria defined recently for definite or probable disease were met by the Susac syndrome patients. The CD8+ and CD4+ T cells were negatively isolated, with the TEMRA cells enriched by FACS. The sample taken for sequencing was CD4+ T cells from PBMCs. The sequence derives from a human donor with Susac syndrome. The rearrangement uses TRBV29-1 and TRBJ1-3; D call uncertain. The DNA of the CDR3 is TGCAGCGTTCTCTTAGGGTTCTCTGGAAACACCATATATTTT. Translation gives CSVLLGFSGNTIYF.